This T cell receptor (beta chain) was identified in a study of blood T cell repertoires in COVID-19. The wider study: From the United States, Italy and Spain came samples of acute and convalescent COVID-19. The analysed material was cDNA or gDNA that came from T cells, B-cell-depleted T cells, or PBMCs.

How the authors handled the data: Estimation of nucleated cell counts relied on the amplification of reference gene primers. Libraries were prepared by immunoSEQ multiplex PCR; TCRdb keeps only in-frame clonotypes and omits some of them. From that table come the V and J calls and clone size; the DNA was used to work out D and trimming. The sample has 150,000 to 190,000 clones, less than 90% seen once. CDR1 is ENHRY, CDR2 SYGVKD, per germline. There are 12 residues in the CDR3. V gave up 2 bases and J gave up 4 bases, with 5 bases separating them. The sequenced sample consisted of peripheral blood. The gene calls are TRBV10-3 and TRBJ1-2; no reliable D call. The TCR sequence derives from an older woman with acute or convalescent COVID-19. In DNA form, the CDR3 reads TGTGCCATCAGTGAGAACAGCTATGGCTACACCTTC. Its translation is CAISENSYGYTF.